A single sample gave rise to the 30 T cell receptor beta chains below, sequenced in a study of cytomegalovirus exposure and HLA in healthy donors. Primers: 60 Vbeta forward and 13 Jbeta reverse. Measured with immunoSEQ multiplex PCR; TCRdb has only the in-frame clones, and not every one. The table shows around 140,000 clones, with approximately 84% occurring only once. Material for sequencing was PBMCs. These receptors originate from a woman aged 35 to 49 in good health and CMV-seronegative.

The chain joins TRBV5-1 to TRBJ2-1; tentatively, D is TRBD1 (5 bases). The CDR3 extends over 15 amino acids. CDR1 SGHRS and CDR2 YFSETQ come from the germline V gene. Trimming shortened V by 2 bases and J by 0 bases, and 9 bases separated the two germline ends. The CDR3 is CASSFTDSSYNEQFF. For the CDR3, the DNA is TGCGCCAGCAGCTTCACAGACAGCTCCTACAATGAGCAGTTCTTC.

For the CDR3, the DNA is TGTGCCAGCAGCTCGAGGGACAGGGGGATTCTATTCCACACCTTC. Its protein is CASSSRDRGILFHTF. The chain employs TRBV7-9 and TRBJ1-2; TRBD1 aligns across 11 bases. Trimming took 4 bases from V and 12 from J; bases not matched to a gene: 13. Germline V gene lookup returns CDR1 SEHNR and CDR2 FQNEAQ (reference sequence). The CDR3 is made up of 15 amino acids.

The chain employs TRBV28 and TRBJ2-7; 8 bases match TRBD2. CDR3 length: 14 amino acids. The ends lost 5 bases at V and 2 bases at J; junction bases unmatched: 5. The germline V gene encodes CDR1 MDHEN and CDR2 SYDVKM. The CDR3 sequence is CASSAGTRTYEQYF. The CDR3 bases are TGTGCCAGCAGTGCCGGGACTAGAACCTACGAGCAGTACTTC. The entire variable domain, with the rest obtained from reference TRBV28 and TRBJ2-7, is as follows: DVKVTQSSRYLVKRTGEKVFLECVQDMDHENMFWYRQDPGLGLRLIYFSYDVKMKEKGDIPEGYSVSREKKERFSLILESASTNQTSMYLCASSAGTRTYEQYFGPGTRLTVT.

The chain links TRBV4-3 to TRBJ2-1, with 8 bases matching TRBD2. V trimming: 1 base; J trimming: 4 bases; junction bases outside the gene matches: 9. The CDR3 has 17 amino acids. Germline V lookup: CDR1 LGHNA, CDR2 YSLEER. CDR3 loop: CASSQADGGEGYNEQFF. The DNA of the CDR3 is TGCGCCAGCAGCCAAGCCGACGGGGGGGAGGGGTACAATGAGCAGTTCTTC.

This chain connects TRBV7-3 to TRBJ2-6, with D uncertain. The V gene's germline CDR1 is SGHTA and CDR2 FQGTGA. The CDR3 length is 17 residues. Trimming left V 2 bases short and J 0 bases short, with 11 bases between. The CDR3 is CASSLGPLGSGANVLTF. CDR3 nucleotide sequence: TGTGCCAGCAGCTTAGGCCCCCTTGGCTCTGGGGCCAACGTCCTGACTTTC.

This sequence joins TRBV28 and TRBJ2-7; perhaps TRBD1 as D (6 bases). Germline V lookup: CDR1 MDHEN, CDR2 SYDVKM. The CDR3 sequence is 14 residues long. Trimming took 3 bases from V and 1 from J, leaving 10 bases between them. The CDR3 reads CASSLFTGSYEQYF. The CDR3, as DNA: TGTGCCAGCAGTTTGTTCACAGGGTCCTACGAGCAGTACTTC. Complete variable domain (other parts from reference TRBV28 and TRBJ2-7): DVKVTQSSRYLVKRTGEKVFLECVQDMDHENMFWYRQDPGLGLRLIYFSYDVKMKEKGDIPEGYSVSREKKERFSLILESASTNQTSMYLCASSLFTGSYEQYFGPGTRLTVT.

The chain links TRBV6-5 to TRBJ2-2, with D perhaps matching TRBD1 (6 bases). Trimming took off 3 bases at V and 4 bases at J, with 12 bases between the two ends. The CDR3 spans 15 residues. CDR1 MNHEY and CDR2 SVGAGI come from the germline V gene. Here the CDR3 DNA reads TGTGCCAGCAGTTATATTCAGGGGTTCACCGGGGAGCTGTTTTTT. Its protein product is CASSYIQGFTGELFF.

The gene calls are TRBV5-6 and TRBJ2-7, with a weak D call TRBD1 (6 bases). The CDR3 is 15 amino acids. Germline CDR1 is SGHDT and CDR2 is YYEEEE. The V end lost 0 bases, the J end lost 0 bases, and 10 bases lay between the germline ends. The CDR3 DNA reads TGTGCCAGCAGCTTGGGAAGGGGGATCTCCTACGAGCAGTACTTC. It is translated as CASSLGRGISYEQYF.

The chain links TRBV5-6 to TRBJ2-5; no reliable D call. Trimming pared 4 bases from V and 0 bases from J, leaving 7 bases between. The germline V gene has CDR1 SGHDT and CDR2 YYEEEE. CDR3 length equals 13 residues. In DNA form, the CDR3 reads TGTGCCAGCAGCAACCGGGACCAAGAGACCCAGTACTTC. It encodes CASSNRDQETQYF.

The CDR3 nucleotides read TGTGCCAGCAGCTTAGGGAAGCAGGGTGAGCAGTTCTTC. Encoded protein: CASSLGKQGEQFF. The V and J genes are TRBV7-2 and TRBJ2-1; possibly TRBD1 for D (5 bases). Germline assignment: CDR1 SGHTA and CDR2 FQGNSA. The germline V and J ends were trimmed by 1 base and 9 bases, with 10 bases remaining between them. The CDR3 has 13 residues.

V gene TRBV5-1 combines with J gene TRBJ2-1, with TRBD2 identical over 10 bases. CDR3 size: 14 residues. The trim removed 3 bases at V and 10 bases at J, leaving 7 bases unmatched. CDR1 and CDR2 (germline): SGHRS, YFSETQ. CDR3 coding DNA: TGCGCCAGCAGCTCTCTAGCGGGAGAGGGGGAGCAGTTCTTC. Translated: CASSSLAGEGEQFF.

The gene calls are TRBV27 and TRBJ2-7; D is perhaps TRBD2 (5 bases). Trimming pared 4 bases from V and 3 bases from J, leaving 13 bases between. Germline-derived CDR1 and CDR2 are MNHEY and SMNVEV (reference sequence). This CDR3 region has 14 residues. The DNA for the CDR3 is TGTGCCAGCAGTTCGCGGGCCCCGATCTACGAGCAGTACTTC. Protein product: CASSSRAPIYEQYF.

This clone has more than one count but fewer than ten. This chain uses TRBV11-1 with TRBJ2-7; 8 bases fit TRBD2. The CDR3 is 14 residues long. V was clipped by 5 bases and J by 4 bases; unmatched bases: 7. CDR1 is SGHAT, CDR2 FQDESV, per germline (reference sequence). CDR3 nucleotides: TGTGCCAGCAGCCCCGGGGGGGGTTCGTACGAGCAGTACTTC. As protein: CASSPGGGSYEQYF.

This clone showed up just a few times. The gene calls are TRBV29-1 and TRBJ1-5, with D perhaps matching TRBD1 (6 bases). Trimming took off 4 bases at V and 0 bases at J, with 10 bases between the two ends. The CDR3 runs 14 residues. Germline-derived CDR1 and CDR2 are SQVTM and ANQGSEA. CDR3 sequence: CSVGQGNSNQPQHF. The DNA of the CDR3 is TGCAGCGTTGGCCAGGGGAATAGCAATCAGCCCCAGCATTTT.

In DNA, the CDR3 is TGTGCCGACAGATCCTACGAGCAGTACTTC. This gives the protein CADRSYEQYF. The chain has TRBV7-7 and TRBJ2-7, with TRBD1 as a possible D gene (5 bases). Germline-derived CDR1 and CDR2 are SSHAT and FNYEAQ (reference sequence). The CDR3 is 10 residues long. V was shortened by 11 bases and J by 1 base, with 6 bases between the two germline ends.

V and J are TRBV7-6 and TRBJ2-6, with D possibly being TRBD2 (6 bases). V lost 1 base, J lost 2 bases, and 18 bases lay in between. Germline V gene data show CDR1 as SGHVS and CDR2 as FNYEAQ. The CDR3 loop spans 19 amino acids. The CDR3 is CASSLGIREIGPGANVLTF. CDR3 in DNA: TGTGCCAGCAGCTTAGGCATCCGGGAGATAGGCCCTGGGGCCAACGTCCTGACTTTC. Together with reference TRBV7-6 and TRBJ2-6, the CDR3 gives the full variable domain: GAGVSQSPRYKVTKRGQDVALRCDPISGHVSLYWYRQALGQGPEFLTYFNYEAQQDKSGLPNDRFSAERPEGSISTLTIQRTEQRDSAMYRCASSLGIREIGPGANVLTFGAGSRLTVL.

The chain is built from TRBV5-8 and TRBJ1-5; D unclear. The V gene's germline CDR1 is SGHTS and CDR2 YDEGEE. Trimming cost V 0 bases and J 8 bases, with 6 bases left between them. The CDR3 is 12 amino acids. CDR3 DNA sequence: TGTGCCAGCAGCTTGGTGGAGAAGCCCCAGCATTTT. It translates to CASSLVEKPQHF.

This clone is a singleton in its sample. This chain links TRBV28 with TRBJ2-4; 7 bases match TRBD1. Germline lookup yields CDR1 MDHEN and CDR2 SYDVKM. V dropped 1 base and J dropped 6; count of bases not matched to a gene: 9. There are 16 residues in the CDR3. CDR3 coding DNA: TGTGCCAGCAGTTTATTGAGTCTACGGGACAGAAACATTCAGTACTTC. Translation: CASSLLSLRDRNIQYF.

The rearrangement links TRBV9 to TRBJ1-1; D uncertain. Trimming cost V 7 bases and J 1 base, with 8 bases left between them. Germline V gene lookup returns CDR1 SGDLS and CDR2 YYNGEE. The CDR3 runs 12 residues. CDR3 nucleotide sequence: TGTGCCAGCGGCCTTGGGAACACTGAAGCTTTCTTT. This sequence encodes CASGLGNTEAFF.

In this sample, this clone turned up a few times. The V call is TRBV6-6, the J call TRBJ2-7, with D tentatively TRBD2 (5 bases). Germline-derived CDR1 and CDR2 are MNHNY and SVGAGI (reference sequence). The CDR3 runs 14 residues. Trimming shortened V by 7 bases and J by 5 bases, and 18 bases separated the two germline ends. The CDR3 DNA reads TGTGCCAGCATTGGAACTAGTAATCGGAACGAGCAGTACTTC. Its translation: CASIGTSNRNEQYF.

The genes are TRBV15 and TRBJ1-4; D might be TRBD1 (5 bases). There are 13 residues in the CDR3. V lost 4 bases, J lost 6 bases, and 9 bases lay in between. The germline V gene encodes CDR1 LNHNV and CDR2 YYDKDF (reference sequence). As DNA, the CDR3 is TGTGCCACCAGCAAAGTCAGGGATGAAAAACTGTTTTTT. Protein: CATSKVRDEKLFF.

The chain carries TRBV28 and TRBJ2-1, with D possibly TRBD1 on 5 matching bases. The CDR3 has 15 amino acids. Germline V gene lookup returns CDR1 MDHEN and CDR2 SYDVKM. The V end lost 2 bases, the J end lost 8 bases, and 16 bases lay between the germline ends. CDR3 amino acids: CASSLKGPTGDEQFF. The CDR3 DNA reads TGTGCCAGCAGTTTAAAGGGCCCCACAGGCGATGAGCAGTTCTTC. Full variable domain (missing parts from reference TRBV28 and TRBJ2-1): DVKVTQSSRYLVKRTGEKVFLECVQDMDHENMFWYRQDPGLGLRLIYFSYDVKMKEKGDIPEGYSVSREKKERFSLILESASTNQTSMYLCASSLKGPTGDEQFFGPGTRLTVL.

The chain joins TRBV6-5 to TRBJ1-1, with a weak D call TRBD1 (5 bases). This CDR3 contains 15 residues. CDR1 is MNHEY and CDR2 is SVGAGI in the germline V gene. V was shortened by 4 bases and J by 4 bases, with 16 bases between the two germline ends. CDR3 sequence reads: CASSSLGGERTEAFF. CDR3 bases: TGTGCCAGCAGTTCCCTTGGGGGGGAGCGCACTGAAGCTTTCTTT.

This sequence joins TRBV6-6 and TRBJ2-1; tentatively, D is TRBD2 (5 bases). The germline CDR1 and CDR2 sequences are MNHNY and SVGAGI (reference sequence). The length of the CDR3 is 15 residues. With 1 base removed from V and 10 bases from J, the gap between germline ends came to 17 bases. Written as DNA, the CDR3 is TGTGCCAGCAGTTACTACGGGGTGGTAGTCGAGGAGCAGTTCTTC. Protein: CASSYYGVVVEEQFF.

The count of this clone is one. The chain has TRBV19 and TRBJ1-5; D not certain. CDR3 length: 15 amino acids. Trimming took 3 bases from V and 7 from J, leaving 16 bases between them. CDR1 LNHDA and CDR2 SQIVND come from the germline V gene (reference sequence). This CDR3 reads CASSIPRSSGQPQHF. The CDR3 DNA reads TGTGCCAGTAGTATCCCTCGGTCCTCGGGACAGCCCCAGCATTTT.

This clone came up once. The V gene is TRBV6-4, the J gene TRBJ2-6, with no clear D. The CDR3 has 16 amino acids. The ends were cut back, 0 bases at V and 3 bases at J, with 9 bases in the middle. In germline, CDR1 is MRHNA, CDR2 SNTAGT. The CDR3 DNA reads TGTGCCAGCAGTGACTCGATAAGCCTTGGGGCCAACGTCCTGACTTTC. As protein: CASSDSISLGANVLTF.

The CDR3 is CASENPPGTEANYGYTF. The CDR3 DNA reads TGTGCCAGCGAGAATCCTCCCGGGACAGAAGCTAACTATGGCTACACCTTC. The rearrangement joins TRBV28 to TRBJ1-2, with 7 positions matching TRBD1. V was pared by 8 bases and J by 0 bases, with 15 bases of the junction left unmatched. The CDR3 consists of 17 residues. CDR1 MDHEN and CDR2 SYDVKM come from the germline V gene.

The chain couples TRBV5-4 to TRBJ2-3; a weak D match, TRBD1 (6 bases). CDR1 and CDR2 from the germline V gene are SGHNT and YYREEE (reference sequence). There are 17 residues in the CDR3. Deletions cut 2 bases from V and 0 bases from J, with 16 bases between. This chain's CDR3 is CASSFGFGQPSTDTQYF. The CDR3 region has the DNA TGTGCCAGCAGCTTCGGTTTCGGACAGCCTAGCACAGATACGCAGTATTTT.

This clone was picked up a small number of times. This chain uses TRBV5-4 with TRBJ1-4; 10 bases match TRBD1. The V segment lost 4 bases and the J segment 7 bases; nucleotides outside the gene matches: 7. The CDR3 loop spans 15 amino acids. The germline gives CDR1 SGHNT, CDR2 YYREEE (reference sequence). CDR3 sequence (DNA): TGTGCCAGCAGCGAGCGACAGGGGGCTACTGAAAAACTGTTTTTT. Residues: CASSERQGATEKLFF.

The genes are TRBV4-3 and TRBJ2-1; 7 bases are shared with TRBD1. After removal of 0 bases from V and 7 bases from J, the junction contained 6 bases not matched to a gene. There are 15 residues in the CDR3. CDR1 and CDR2 (germline): LGHNA, YSLEER. CDR3 amino acids: CASSQDPTGYNEQFF. The CDR3 DNA reads as TGCGCCAGCAGCCAAGACCCGACAGGGTATAATGAGCAGTTCTTC.